These 11 T cell receptor beta chains were all obtained from the same sample, sequenced in a study of cytomegalovirus exposure and HLA in healthy donors. Vbeta (60) and Jbeta (13) primers were used in the PCR. The protocol was immunoSEQ multiplex PCR, while the TCRdb copy is restricted to in-frame clones and leaves out a portion. The sample has more than 85,000 clones, 69% seen once. Sequencing was performed on PBMCs. Every receptor here comes from a female donor in good health and CMV-seronegative.

This sequence joins TRBV2 and TRBJ2-1, with a weak D call TRBD2 (6 bases). Trimming shortened V by 1 base and J by 8 bases, and 12 bases separated the two germline ends. Germline V lookup: CDR1 SNHLY, CDR2 FYNNEI. The CDR3 is 14 residues long. CDR3 bases: TGTGCCAGCAGTGAAGGACTAGTTGTAGATGAGCAGTTCTTC. This translates into CASSEGLVVDEQFF.

This chain uses TRBV28 with TRBJ1-1, with 10 bases aligning to TRBD1. CDR3 size: 14 residues. Germline V gene sequence: CDR1 MDHEN, CDR2 SYDVKM. The junction had 5 bases not matched to a gene; V was cut back by 4 bases and J by 6 bases. CDR3 sequence reads: CASSSGTGVSEAFF. The CDR3 coding sequence is TGTGCCAGCAGTTCCGGGACAGGGGTGTCTGAAGCTTTCTTT.

V usage is TRBV25-1 and J usage is TRBJ2-7; 7 positions agree with TRBD1. V was clipped by 5 bases and J by 4 bases; unmatched bases: 8. Germline lookup yields CDR1 MGHDK and CDR2 SYGVNS. The CDR3 is 14 residues long. The CDR3 DNA sequence: TGTGCCAGCAGTCCTCCGGGACAGCTTTACGAGCAGTACTTC. Protein product: CASSPPGQLYEQYF.

In the case of this clone: The junction does not match germline at one end; this may be a read error. The genes are TRBV7-7 and TRBJ2-7; 7 nucleotides match TRBD1. The germline V gene has CDR1 SSHAT and CDR2 FNYEAQ (reference sequence). The CDR3 is 15 residues long. This CDR3 reads CASSLTPDREYEQYF. In DNA form, the CDR3 reads TGTGCTAGCAGCTTAACCCCCGACAGGGAATACGAGCAGTACTTC.

The chain combines TRBV9 with TRBJ1-2, with 7 bases identical to TRBD1. This CDR3 comprises 14 residues. Germline CDR1 and CDR2: SGDLS and YYNGEE. The junction had 3 bases not matched to a gene; V was cut back by 3 bases and J by 1 base. This CDR3 is CASSAGDSNYGYTF. The CDR3 bases are TGTGCCAGCAGCGCGGGGGACAGTAACTATGGCTACACCTTC.

The chain recombines TRBV14 with TRBJ2-7; 12 nucleotides line up with TRBD2. This CDR3 has 19 residues. The V gene end was trimmed by 1 base and the J gene end by 3 bases; junction bases not matched to a gene: 13. Germline lookup yields CDR1 SGHDN and CDR2 FVKESK. The CDR3 DNA follows: TGTGCCAGCAGCCAAGGTGGACAGGGGCGACTAGCGGGGGACTACGAGCAGTACTTC. Protein product: CASSQGGQGRLAGDYEQYF.

This clone was seen only a few times. The chain links TRBV4-2 to TRBJ1-4; 10 nucleotides align to TRBD1. The CDR3 is 17 amino acids. Germline V gives CDR1 LGHNA, CDR2 YNFKEQ. V lost 1 base, J lost 5 bases, and 7 bases stayed unmatched. DNA for the CDR3: TGTGCCAGCAGCCAAGGTCCCGGGACAGGGGTGAATGAAAAACTGTTTTTT. Translating gives CASSQGPGTGVNEKLFF.

The chain has TRBV6-5 and TRBJ1-2, with 7 bases lining up with TRBD1. Germline values: CDR1 MNHEY, CDR2 SVGAGI. CDR3 length: 15 amino acids. V gave up 0 bases and J gave up 3 bases; unmatched junction bases: 4. The CDR3 here is CASSYSNTGDYGYTF. The DNA of the CDR3 is TGTGCCAGCAGTTACTCGAATACAGGGGACTATGGCTACACCTTC.

This clone has only one observation. CDR3 sequence (DNA): TGTGCCAGCAGTTGGGGTCTAGCGGGCTACGAGCAGTACTTC. It codes for CASSWGLAGYEQYF. The chain couples TRBV28 to TRBJ2-7, with 8 bases lining up with TRBD2. The V segment lost 4 bases and the J segment 3 bases; nucleotides outside the gene matches: 5. Germline CDR1 and CDR2: MDHEN and SYDVKM. This CDR3 has 14 residues.

The rearrangement joins TRBV5-1 to TRBJ1-1, with D perhaps TRBD1 (6 bases). CDR3 size: 16 residues. The germline gives CDR1 SGHRS, CDR2 YFSETQ. Trimming removed 1 base from V and 5 bases from J, with 18 bases in between. The CDR3 nucleotides are TGCGCCAGCAGCTTGCAGGGGTCCTTCCCTGGGACTGAAGCTTTCTTT. It encodes CASSLQGSFPGTEAFF. Complete variable domain (other parts from reference TRBV5-1 and TRBJ1-1): KAGVTQTPRYLIKTRGQQVTLSCSPISGHRSVSWYQQTPGQGLQFLFEYFSETQRNKGNFPGRFSGRQFSNSRSEMNVSTLELGDSALYLCASSLQGSFPGTEAFFGQGTRLTVV.

V is TRBV25-1 and J is TRBJ2-3, with 7 positions matching TRBD2. Germline V lookup: CDR1 MGHDK, CDR2 SYGVNS. V lost 6 bases and J lost 4; bases outside the gene matches: 7. This CDR3 is built from 14 residues. CDR3 coding DNA: TGTGCCAGCAGCCGGCGCCTAGCGGCAGATACGCAGTATTTT. Protein: CASSRRLAADTQYF.